This T cell receptor (beta chain) was captured in a study of vaccination effects on CD4 cells after COVID-19. Across the whole study: Median timing of post-vaccine samples was 72 days after the second dose. Study observations and caveats: Only a single clone (1 of 255 vaccine-induced clones in healthy vaccinees) cross-reacted with common cold coronaviruses.

CDR1 is SGHRS and CDR2 is YFSETQ in the germline V gene. The CDR3 loop spans 15 amino acids. V dropped 0 bases and J dropped 3 bases, with 10 bases sitting between them. The data were produced by immunoSEQ multiplex PCR, yet TCRdb's version contains in-frame clones alone and is incomplete. The repertoire holds roughly 71,000 clones, with around four fifths as singletons. Comment on this clone: The antigen remains unidentified.

ViraFEST assay sequencing came after antigen-specific CD4+ T cells were expanded with viral peptide pools. Cells that had been cultured for less than eleven days were the source of isolated CD4+ T cells. Two-dose vaccination with either BNT162b2 or mRNA-1273 was given to the participants. This chain joins TRBV5-1 and TRBJ2-4, with D perhaps matching TRBD1 (6 bases). This clonotype originated in a human donor who received a COVID-19 vaccine. Sequencing was performed on CD4+ T cells from PBMCs cultured with HCoV-OC43 spike peptides, taken after COVID-19 vaccination. Subset in this sample: HCoV-OC43 spike overlapping peptide pool stimulation. CDR3 in amino acids: CASSLEPTGKNIQYF. In DNA form, the CDR3 reads TGCGCCAGCAGCTTGGAGCCGACAGGCAAAAACATTCAGTACTTC.